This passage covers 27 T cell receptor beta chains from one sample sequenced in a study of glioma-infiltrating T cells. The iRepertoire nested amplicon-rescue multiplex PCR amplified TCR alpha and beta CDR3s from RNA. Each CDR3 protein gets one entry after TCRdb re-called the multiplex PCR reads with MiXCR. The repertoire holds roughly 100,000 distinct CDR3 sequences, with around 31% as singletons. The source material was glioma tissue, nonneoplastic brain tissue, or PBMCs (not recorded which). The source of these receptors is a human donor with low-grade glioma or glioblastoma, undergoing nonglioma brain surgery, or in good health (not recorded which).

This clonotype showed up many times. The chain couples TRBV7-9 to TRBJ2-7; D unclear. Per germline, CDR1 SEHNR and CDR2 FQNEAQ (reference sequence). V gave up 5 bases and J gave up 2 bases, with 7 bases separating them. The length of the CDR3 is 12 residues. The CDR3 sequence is CASSIWTYEQYF. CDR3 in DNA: TGTGCCAGCAGCATCTGGACCTACGAGCAGTACTTC.

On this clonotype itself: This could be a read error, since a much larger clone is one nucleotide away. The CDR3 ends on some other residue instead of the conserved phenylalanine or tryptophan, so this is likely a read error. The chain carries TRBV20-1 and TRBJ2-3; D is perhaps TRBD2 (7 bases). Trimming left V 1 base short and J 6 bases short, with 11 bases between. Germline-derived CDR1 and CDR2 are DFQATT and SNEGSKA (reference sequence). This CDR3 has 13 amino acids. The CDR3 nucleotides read TGCAGTGCTAGAGCGGGGGGCCTGGATACGCAGTATTAT. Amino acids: CSARAGGLDTQYY.

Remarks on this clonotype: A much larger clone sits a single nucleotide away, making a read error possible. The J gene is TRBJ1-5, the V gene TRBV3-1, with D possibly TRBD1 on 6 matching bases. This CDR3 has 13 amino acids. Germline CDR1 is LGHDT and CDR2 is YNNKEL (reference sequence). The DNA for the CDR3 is TGTGCCAGCATCCAAGATAGAGGGGGGCACCAGCATTTT. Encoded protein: CASIQDRGGHQHF.

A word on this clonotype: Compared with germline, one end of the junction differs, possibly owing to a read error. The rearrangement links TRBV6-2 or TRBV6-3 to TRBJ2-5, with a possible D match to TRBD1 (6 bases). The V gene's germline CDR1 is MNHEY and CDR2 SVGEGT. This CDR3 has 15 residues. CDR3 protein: CTSTLGWGPQETQYF. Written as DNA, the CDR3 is TGTACCAGCACCCTCGGCTGGGGGCCGCAAGAGACCCAGTACTTC.

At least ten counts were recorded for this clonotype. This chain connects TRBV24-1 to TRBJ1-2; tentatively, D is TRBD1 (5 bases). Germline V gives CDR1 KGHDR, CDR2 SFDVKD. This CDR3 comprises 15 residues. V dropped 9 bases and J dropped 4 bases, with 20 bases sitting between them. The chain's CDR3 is CATGGQGRDGYGYTF. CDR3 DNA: TGTGCCACCGGGGGTCAGGGAAGAGATGGCTATGGCTACACCTTC.

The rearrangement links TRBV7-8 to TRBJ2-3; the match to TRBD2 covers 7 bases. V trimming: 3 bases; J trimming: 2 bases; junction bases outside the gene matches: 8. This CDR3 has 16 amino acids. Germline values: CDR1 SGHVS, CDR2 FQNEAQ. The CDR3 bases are TGTGCCAGCAGCTTCCAATCGGGGGGAACCACAGATACGCAGTATTTT. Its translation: CASSFQSGGTTDTQYF.

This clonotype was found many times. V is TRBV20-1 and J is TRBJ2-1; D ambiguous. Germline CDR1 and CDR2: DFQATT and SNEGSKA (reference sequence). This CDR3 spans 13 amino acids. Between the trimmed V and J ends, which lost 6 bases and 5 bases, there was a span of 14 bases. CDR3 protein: CSAVDKGNNEQFF. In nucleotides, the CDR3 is TGCAGTGCAGTTGACAAGGGCAACAATGAGCAGTTCTTC.

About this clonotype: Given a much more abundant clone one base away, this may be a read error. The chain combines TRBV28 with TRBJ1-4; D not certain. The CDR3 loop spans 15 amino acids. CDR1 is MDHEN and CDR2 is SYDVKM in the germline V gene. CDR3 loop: CASTTGLTTNEKLLF. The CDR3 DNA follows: TGTGCCAGCACCACCGGACTTACAACTAATGAAAAACTGCTTTTT.

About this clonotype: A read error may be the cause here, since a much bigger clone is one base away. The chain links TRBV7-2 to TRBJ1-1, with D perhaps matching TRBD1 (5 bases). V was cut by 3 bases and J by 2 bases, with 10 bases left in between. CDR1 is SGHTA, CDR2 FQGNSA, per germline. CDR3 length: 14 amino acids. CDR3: CASSFVRDNTEAFF. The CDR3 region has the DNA TGTGCCAGCAGCTTTGTCCGGGACAACACTGAAGCTTTCTTT. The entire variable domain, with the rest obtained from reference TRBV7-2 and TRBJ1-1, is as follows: GAGVSQSPSNKVTEKGKDVELRCDPISGHTALYWYRQSLGQGLEFLIYFQGNSAPDKSGLPSDRFSAERTGGSVSTLTIQRTQQEDSAVYLCASSFVRDNTEAFFGQGTRLTVV.

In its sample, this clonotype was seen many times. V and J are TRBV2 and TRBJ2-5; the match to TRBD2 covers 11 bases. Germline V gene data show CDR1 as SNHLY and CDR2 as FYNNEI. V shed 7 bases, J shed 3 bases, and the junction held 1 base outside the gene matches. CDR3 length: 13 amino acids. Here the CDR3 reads CASKLAGEETQYF. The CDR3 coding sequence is TGTGCCAGCAAACTAGCGGGGGAAGAGACCCAGTACTTC.

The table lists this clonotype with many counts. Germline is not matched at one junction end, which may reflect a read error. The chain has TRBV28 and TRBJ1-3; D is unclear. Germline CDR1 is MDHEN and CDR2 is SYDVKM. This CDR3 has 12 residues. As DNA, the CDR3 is TGTGCCATCAGTCGTTCCGGAAACACCATATATTTT. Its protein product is CAISRSGNTIYF.

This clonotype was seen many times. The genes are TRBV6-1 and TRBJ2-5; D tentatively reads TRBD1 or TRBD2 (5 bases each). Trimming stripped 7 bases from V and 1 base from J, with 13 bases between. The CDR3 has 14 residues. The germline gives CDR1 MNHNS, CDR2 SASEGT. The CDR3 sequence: CASIRTGTQETQYF. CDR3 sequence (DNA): TGTGCCAGCATAAGAACCGGGACCCAAGAGACCCAGTACTTC.

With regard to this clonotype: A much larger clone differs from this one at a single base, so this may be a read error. As DNA, the CDR3 is TGTGCCCCTTCCGTAAGCTGGGAAGCTTTCTTT. This translates into CAPSVSWEAFF. The rearrangement joins TRBV19 to TRBJ1-1; unclear D gene. V was trimmed by 11 bases and J by 8 bases, leaving 15 bases between them. The CDR3 has 11 residues. The germline V gene encodes CDR1 LNHDA and CDR2 SQIVND (reference sequence).

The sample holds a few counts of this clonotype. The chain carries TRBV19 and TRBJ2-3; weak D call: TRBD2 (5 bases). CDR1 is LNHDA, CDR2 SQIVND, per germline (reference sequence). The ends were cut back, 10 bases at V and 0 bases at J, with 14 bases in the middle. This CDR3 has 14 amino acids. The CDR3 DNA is TGTGCCACGACCGGCCCGGGGAGCACAGATACGCAGTATTTT. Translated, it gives CATTGPGSTDTQYF. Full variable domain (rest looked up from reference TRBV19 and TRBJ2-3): DGGITQSPKYLFRKEGQNVTLSCEQNLNHDAMYWYRQDPGQGLRLIYYSQIVNDFQKGDIAEGYSVSREKKESFPLTVTSAQKNPTAFYLCATTGPGSTDTQYFGPGTRLTVL.

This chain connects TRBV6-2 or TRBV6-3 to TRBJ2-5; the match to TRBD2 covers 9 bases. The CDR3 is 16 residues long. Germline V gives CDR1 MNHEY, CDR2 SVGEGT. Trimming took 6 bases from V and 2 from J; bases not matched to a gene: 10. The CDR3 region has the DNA TGTGCCAGCAGACTTAGACTAGCGGTGACTCAAGAGACCCAGTACTTC. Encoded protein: CASRLRLAVTQETQYF.

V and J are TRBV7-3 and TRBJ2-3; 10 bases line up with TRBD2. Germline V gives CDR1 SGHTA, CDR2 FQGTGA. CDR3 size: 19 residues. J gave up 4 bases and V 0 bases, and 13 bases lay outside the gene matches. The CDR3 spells CASSLTGSGGAFGADTQYF. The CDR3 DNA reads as TGTGCCAGCAGCTTAACTGGAAGCGGGGGGGCGTTTGGGGCAGATACGCAGTATTTT.

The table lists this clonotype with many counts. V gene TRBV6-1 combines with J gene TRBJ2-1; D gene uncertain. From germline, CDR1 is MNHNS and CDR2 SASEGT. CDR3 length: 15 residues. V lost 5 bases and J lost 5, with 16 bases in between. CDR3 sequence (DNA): TGTGCCAGCAGTCCCACCCCCTCTGTACACAATGAGCAGTTCTTC. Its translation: CASSPTPSVHNEQFF.

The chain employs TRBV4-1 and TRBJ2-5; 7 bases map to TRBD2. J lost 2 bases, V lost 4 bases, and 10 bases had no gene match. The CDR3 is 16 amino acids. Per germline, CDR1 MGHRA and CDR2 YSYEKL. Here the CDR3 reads CASSRAIKGGQETQYF. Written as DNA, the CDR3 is TGCGCCAGCAGCCGCGCCATAAAGGGAGGGCAAGAGACCCAGTACTTC.

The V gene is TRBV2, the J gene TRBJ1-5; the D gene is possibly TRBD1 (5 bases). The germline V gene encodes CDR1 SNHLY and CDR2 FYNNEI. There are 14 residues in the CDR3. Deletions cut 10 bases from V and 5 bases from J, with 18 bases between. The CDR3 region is CAIVKSGLDQPQHF. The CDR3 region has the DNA TGTGCCATCGTCAAATCAGGGTTGGATCAGCCCCAGCATTTT. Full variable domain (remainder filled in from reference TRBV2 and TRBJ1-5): EPEVTQTPSHQVTQMGQEVILRCVPISNHLYFYWYRQILGQKVEFLVSFYNNEISEKSEIFDDQFSVERPDGSNFTLKIRSTKLEDSAMYFCAIVKSGLDQPQHFGDGTRLSIL.

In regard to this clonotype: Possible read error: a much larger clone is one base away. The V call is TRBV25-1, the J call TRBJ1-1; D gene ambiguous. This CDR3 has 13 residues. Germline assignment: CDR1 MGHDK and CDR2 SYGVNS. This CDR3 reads CASKAARNAEAFF. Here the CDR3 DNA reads TGTGCCAGCAAGGCGGCAAGGAACGCTGAAGCTTTCTTT.

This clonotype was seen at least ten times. The CDR3 is CASSENSNQPQHF. CDR3 DNA: TGTGCCAGCAGTGAGAATAGCAATCAGCCCCAGCATTTT. V gene TRBV2 combines with J gene TRBJ1-5; unclear D gene. Between the trimmed V and J ends, which lost 3 bases and 0 bases, there was a span of 3 bases. Germline values: CDR1 SNHLY, CDR2 FYNNEI. The CDR3 has 13 amino acids.

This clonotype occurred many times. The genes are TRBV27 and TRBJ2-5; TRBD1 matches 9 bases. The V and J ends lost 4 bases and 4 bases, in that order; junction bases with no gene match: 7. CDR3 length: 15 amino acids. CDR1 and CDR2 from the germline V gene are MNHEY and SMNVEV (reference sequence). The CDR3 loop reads CASSSPGQGRETQYF. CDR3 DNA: TGTGCCAGCAGTTCTCCGGGACAGGGAAGAGAGACCCAGTACTTC.

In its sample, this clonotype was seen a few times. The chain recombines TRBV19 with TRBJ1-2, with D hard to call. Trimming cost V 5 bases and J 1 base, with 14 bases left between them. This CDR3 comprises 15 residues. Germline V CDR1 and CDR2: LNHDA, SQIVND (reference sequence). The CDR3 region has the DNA TGTGCCAGTAGTTCCCCGCGGGGAATTAACTATGGCTACACCTTC. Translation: CASSSPRGINYGYTF.

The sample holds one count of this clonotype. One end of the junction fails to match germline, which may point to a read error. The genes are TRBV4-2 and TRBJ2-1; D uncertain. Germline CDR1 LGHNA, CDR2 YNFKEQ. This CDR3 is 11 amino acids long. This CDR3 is CARSQGNEQFF. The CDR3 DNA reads TGTGCCAGGAGCCAAGGGAATGAGCAGTTCTTC.

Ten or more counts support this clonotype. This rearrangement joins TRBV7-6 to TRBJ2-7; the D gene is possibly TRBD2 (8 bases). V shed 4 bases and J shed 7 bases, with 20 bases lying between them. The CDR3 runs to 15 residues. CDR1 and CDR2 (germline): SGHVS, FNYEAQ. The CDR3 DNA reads TGTGCCAGCAGCTCCGGGACAGCGGGGGTCGGTGAGCAGTACTTC. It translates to CASSSGTAGVGEQYF.

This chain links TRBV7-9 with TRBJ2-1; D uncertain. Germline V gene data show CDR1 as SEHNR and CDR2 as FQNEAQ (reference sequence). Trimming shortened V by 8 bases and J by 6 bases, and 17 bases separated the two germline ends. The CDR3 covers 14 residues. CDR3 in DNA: TGTGCCAGCCAGACGGGCAGCCACACCAATGAGCAGTTCTTC. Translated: CASQTGSHTNEQFF.

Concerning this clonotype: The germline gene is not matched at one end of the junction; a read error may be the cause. The CDR3 coding sequence is TGCAGTGCTCACCTATTTGGTAGCAATAAGCCCCAGCATTTT. Encoded protein: CSAHLFGSNKPQHF. The chain combines TRBV20-1 with TRBJ1-5, with unresolved D. CDR1 and CDR2 from the germline V gene are DFQATT and SNEGSKA (reference sequence). This CDR3 spans 14 amino acids.